The 27 T cell receptor beta chains in this list originate from one sample, sequenced in a study of blood T cell repertoires in COVID-19. The protocol was immunoSEQ multiplex PCR, while the TCRdb copy is restricted to in-frame clones and leaves out a portion. The sample has roughly 150,000 clones; 85% to 90% are singletons. The sample comprised peripheral blood. These receptors all stem from a woman older than 75 with acute or convalescent COVID-19.

This chain connects TRBV3-1 (or the pseudogene TRBV3-2) to TRBJ1-4; D is perhaps TRBD1 (6 bases). The CDR3 consists of 13 residues. Trimming shortened V by 3 bases and J by 7 bases, and 9 bases separated the two germline ends. Germline V gene sequence: CDR1 LGHDT, CDR2 YNNKEL (reference sequence). The CDR3 spells CASSQKGVEKLFF. The CDR3 region has the DNA TGTGCCAGCAGCCAGAAGGGGGTTGAAAAACTGTTTTTT.

V and J are TRBV19 and TRBJ2-3, with 7 bases aligning to TRBD2. Trimming removed 1 base from V and 3 bases from J; junction bases left unmatched: 7. Germline lookup yields CDR1 LNHDA and CDR2 SQIVND (reference sequence). CDR3 length: 16 amino acids. DNA of the CDR3: TGTGCCAGTAGTATAGTGACTAGCTTGTATACAGATACGCAGTATTTT. Protein: CASSIVTSLYTDTQYF.

The genes are TRBV7-8 and TRBJ1-1, with 8 positions matching TRBD1. The CDR3 has 13 residues. Trimming cost V 5 bases and J 7 bases; bases outside gene matches: 6. Looked up from germline, CDR1 is SGHVS and CDR2 is FQNEAQ. DNA for the CDR3: TGTGCCAGCAGCCTAAGACAGGGGATTGAAGCTTTCTTT. It is translated as CASSLRQGIEAFF.

CDR3 DNA: TGCGCCAGCAGCTGGGGCACAGGGGGTGAAAAACTGTTTTTT. This sequence encodes CASSWGTGGEKLFF. The J gene is TRBJ1-4, the V gene TRBV5-1; 8 bases fit TRBD1. V gave up 3 bases and J gave up 7 bases; unmatched junction bases: 5. The CDR3 length is 14 residues. Looked up from germline, CDR1 is SGHRS and CDR2 is YFSETQ.

V is TRBV11-2 and J is TRBJ1-2; 9 nucleotides line up with TRBD1. The germline CDR1 and CDR2 sequences are SGHAT and FQNNGV. V was clipped by 5 bases and J by 4 bases; unmatched bases: 11. The CDR3 covers 16 residues. CDR3 region: CASSINSGTGPYGYTF. CDR3 nucleotide sequence: TGTGCCAGCAGCATAAATTCCGGGACAGGGCCCTATGGCTACACCTTC.

The CDR3 nucleotides are TGTGCCAGCAGCGCTAAACAGGGATTCGAGCAGTACTTC. Translated, it gives CASSAKQGFEQYF. This chain links TRBV5-8 with TRBJ2-7; possible D gene TRBD1, 6 bases. The CDR3 runs 13 residues. Germline V gene sequence: CDR1 SGHTS, CDR2 YDEGEE. V lost 4 bases, J lost 6 bases, and 14 bases lay in between.

The chain carries TRBV5-6 and TRBJ2-7; 9 bases agree with TRBD1. With V trimmed by 1 base and J by 9 bases, 5 bases remained unmatched. Germline loops: CDR1 SGHDT, CDR2 YYEEEE. CDR3 length: 13 amino acids. CDR3 loop: CASSLLGQGPQYF. The CDR3, as DNA: TGTGCCAGCAGCTTGTTGGGACAGGGCCCGCAGTACTTC.

The genes are TRBV6-5 and TRBJ1-2; 7 nucleotides line up with TRBD1. CDR3 length equals 15 residues. Germline V gene sequence: CDR1 MNHEY, CDR2 SVGAGI. V lost 2 bases and J lost 2; bases outside the gene matches: 5. The CDR3 loop reads CASSYTVTGNYGYTF. The CDR3 DNA reads TGTGCCAGCAGTTACACAGTGACAGGGAACTATGGCTACACCTTC.

The rearrangement uses TRBV2 and TRBJ1-1; the D is unclear. Trimming removed 3 bases at V and 3 bases at J, with 14 bases between. The germline V gene has CDR1 SNHLY and CDR2 FYNNEI. This CDR3 has 15 residues. The CDR3 sequence is CASSESYGTYTEAFF. CDR3 coding DNA: TGTGCCAGCAGTGAGAGTTATGGTACTTACACTGAAGCTTTCTTT.

This chain connects TRBV6-5 to TRBJ1-2; D ambiguous. V was pared by 6 bases and J by 1 base, with 12 bases between. The CDR3 consists of 14 residues. Germline CDR1 reads MNHEY; CDR2 reads SVGAGI. The DNA for the CDR3 is TGTGCCAGCAGCGCGACTTCTTATAACTATGGCTACACCTTC. Amino acid sequence: CASSATSYNYGYTF.

The V call is TRBV9, the J call TRBJ1-6; perhaps TRBD1 as D (5 bases). This CDR3 spans 13 amino acids. The germline V gene has CDR1 SGDLS and CDR2 YYNGEE. The germline V and J ends were trimmed by 3 bases and 8 bases, with 9 bases remaining between them. CDR3: CASSADSYSPLHF. For the CDR3, the DNA is TGTGCCAGCAGCGCCGACAGTTATTCACCCCTCCACTTT.

Here the CDR3 reads CASRPTAFYSNQPQHF. The DNA for the CDR3 is TGTGCCAGCAGACCTACAGCATTTTATAGCAATCAGCCCCAGCATTTT. The chain carries TRBV6-2 or TRBV6-3 and TRBJ1-5; D gene unclear. The CDR3 has 16 amino acids. CDR1 MNHEY and CDR2 SVGEGT come from the germline V gene. The V and J ends lost 6 bases and 0 bases respectively, with 15 bases between them.

DNA of the CDR3: TGTGCCAGCAGCTTGGCAGGACTGGACGGAAACACCATATATTTT. Its translation: CASSLAGLDGNTIYF. This sequence joins TRBV5-5 and TRBJ1-3, with D hard to call. This CDR3 spans 15 amino acids. Germline CDR1 reads SGHKS; CDR2 reads YYEKEE (reference sequence). The V gene lost 0 bases and the J gene lost 4 bases, with 11 bases spanning the gap.

The chain is built from TRBV9 and TRBJ2-2; 8 bases map to TRBD1. Germline V gene lookup returns CDR1 SGDLS and CDR2 YYNGEE. Losses at the gene ends were 0 bases for V and 4 bases for J; bases not matched to a gene: 8. The length of the CDR3 is 17 residues. CDR3 in amino acids: CASSVGGQGAVTGELFF. The DNA of the CDR3 is TGTGCCAGCAGCGTAGGGGGCCAGGGGGCGGTCACCGGGGAGCTGTTTTTT.

V and J are TRBV2 and TRBJ1-5, with D possibly being TRBD1 (5 bases). This CDR3 is built from 14 residues. Per germline, CDR1 SNHLY and CDR2 FYNNEI. V lost 8 bases, J lost 1 base, and 12 bases lay in between. CDR3 sequence (DNA): TGTGCCAGCGGACCCGGGGGGAGCAATCAGCCCCAGCATTTT. Protein sequence: CASGPGGSNQPQHF.

This chain links TRBV7-2 with TRBJ2-5, with TRBD1 identical over 7 bases. The CDR3 covers 14 residues. V trimming: 5 bases; J trimming: 5 bases; junction bases outside the gene matches: 8. Germline V lookup: CDR1 SGHTA, CDR2 FQGNSA. CDR3 nucleotides: TGTGCCAGCAGCCCGACGACAGGGACGGAGACCCAGTACTTC. Translating it yields CASSPTTGTETQYF.

The chain recombines TRBV5-1 with TRBJ1-2; 7 bases match TRBD1. CDR3 length equals 14 residues. Trimming at V came to 4 bases and at J to 3 bases, leaving 6 bases not matched to a gene. Germline V gene sequence: CDR1 SGHRS, CDR2 YFSETQ. In DNA, the CDR3 is TGCGCCAGCAGCCTCGGGACAGTCGACTATGGCTACACCTTC. It yields the protein CASSLGTVDYGYTF.

V usage is TRBV5-4 and J usage is TRBJ2-5; 7 bases map to TRBD1. The CDR3 totals 14 residues. CDR1 is SGHNT, CDR2 YYREEE, per germline (reference sequence). V dropped 3 bases and J dropped 2; count of bases not matched to a gene: 4. The CDR3 spells CASSYQGEQETQYF. The CDR3 DNA is TGTGCCAGCAGCTATCAGGGGGAACAAGAGACCCAGTACTTC.

In this sample, this clone turned up a few times. V gene TRBV6-5 combines with J gene TRBJ2-7; D is possibly TRBD1 (6 bases). Germline CDR1 MNHEY, CDR2 SVGAGI. Trimming shortened V by 6 bases and J by 2 bases, and 17 bases separated the two germline ends. There are 15 residues in the CDR3. DNA for the CDR3: TGTGCCAGCAGGGCCGGGTACAGGGTAGCCTACGAGCAGTACTTC. Translation gives CASRAGYRVAYEQYF.

In its sample, this clone was seen once. V is TRBV5-1 and J is TRBJ2-3; unclear D gene. V was trimmed by 0 bases and J by 1 base, leaving 9 bases between them. The V gene's germline CDR1 is SGHRS and CDR2 YFSETQ. This CDR3 contains 15 residues. This CDR3 reads CASSLATSGTDTQYF. The CDR3 region has the DNA TGCGCCAGCAGCTTGGCGACTTCCGGCACAGATACGCAGTATTTT.

This rearrangement joins TRBV7-2 to TRBJ2-1; 10 nucleotides agree with TRBD2. V shed 6 bases and J 2 bases; nucleotides not matched to a gene: 4. This CDR3 has 15 residues. Germline assignment: CDR1 SGHTA and CDR2 FQGNSA. The CDR3 loop reads CASRAGGPPYNEQFF. The CDR3 DNA reads as TGTGCCAGCAGAGCGGGGGGGCCCCCCTACAATGAGCAGTTCTTC.

As to this clone: One end of the junction fails to match germline, which may point to a read error. V is TRBV30 and J is TRBJ1-2; the match to TRBD1 covers 8 bases. There are 12 residues in the CDR3. CDR1 is GTSNPN, CDR2 SVGIG, per germline (reference sequence). For the CDR3, the DNA is TGTGCCTGGAGTGTACAATCGGGACAGGAAAACTTC. Translated: CAWSVQSGQENF. The full variable domain, completed using reference TRBV30 and TRBJ1-2, is SQTIHQWPATLVQPVGSPLSLECTVEGTSNPNLYWYRQAAGRGLQLLFYSVGIGQISSEVPQNLSASRPQDRQFILSSKKLLLSDSGFYLCAWSVQSGQENFGSGTRLTVV.

This clone was detected once. The chain employs TRBV7-8 and TRBJ2-7; perhaps TRBD1 as D (5 bases). The CDR3 covers 15 residues. Trimming took off 3 bases at V and 1 base at J, with 13 bases between the two ends. The germline V gene encodes CDR1 SGHVS and CDR2 FQNEAQ. CDR3 bases: TGTGCCAGCAGCTTGTCCAGGGCAGGGTCCTACGAGCAGTACTTC. Translated: CASSLSRAGSYEQYF.

The CDR3 coding sequence is TGTGCCAGCATTACAGGGGTAGGGTATGGCTACACCTTC. Translating it yields CASITGVGYGYTF. This chain uses TRBV2 with TRBJ1-2, with 7 bases lining up with TRBD1. CDR1 and CDR2 (germline): SNHLY, FYNNEI. The CDR3 has 13 residues. V was clipped by 7 bases and J by 5 bases; unmatched bases: 7.

The rearrangement links TRBV11-2 to TRBJ2-3; 7 bases line up with TRBD2. CDR1 and CDR2 (germline): SGHAT, FQNNGV. This CDR3 is built from 16 residues. With V trimmed by 2 bases and J by 2 bases, 7 bases remained unmatched. The CDR3 nucleotides read TGTGCCAGCAGCTTAACTGGGAGCGGGGACACAGATACGCAGTATTTT. Amino acid sequence: CASSLTGSGDTDTQYF.

The chain employs TRBV19 and TRBJ2-2; TRBD1 matches at 8 bases. Germline V lookup: CDR1 LNHDA, CDR2 SQIVND (reference sequence). This CDR3 has 15 amino acids. After removal of 3 bases from V and 6 bases from J, the junction contained 6 bases not matched to a gene. CDR3 in amino acids: CASSIGRGPAGELFF. The DNA of the CDR3 is TGTGCCAGTAGTATCGGCAGGGGGCCTGCCGGGGAGCTGTTTTTT. The full variable domain, completed using reference TRBV19 and TRBJ2-2, is DGGITQSPKYLFRKEGQNVTLSCEQNLNHDAMYWYRQDPGQGLRLIYYSQIVNDFQKGDIAEGYSVSREKKESFPLTVTSAQKNPTAFYLCASSIGRGPAGELFFGEGSRLTVL.

This chain joins TRBV10-3 and TRBJ1-1, with a tentative D call TRBD1 (5 bases). V dropped 7 bases and J dropped 0 bases, with 18 bases sitting between them. The CDR3 is 16 residues long. The germline gives CDR1 ENHRY, CDR2 SYGVKD. CDR3 residues: CAIMRSGLGLNTEAFF. The CDR3 coding sequence is TGTGCCATCATGCGGTCGGGCCTGGGGCTGAACACTGAAGCTTTCTTT.